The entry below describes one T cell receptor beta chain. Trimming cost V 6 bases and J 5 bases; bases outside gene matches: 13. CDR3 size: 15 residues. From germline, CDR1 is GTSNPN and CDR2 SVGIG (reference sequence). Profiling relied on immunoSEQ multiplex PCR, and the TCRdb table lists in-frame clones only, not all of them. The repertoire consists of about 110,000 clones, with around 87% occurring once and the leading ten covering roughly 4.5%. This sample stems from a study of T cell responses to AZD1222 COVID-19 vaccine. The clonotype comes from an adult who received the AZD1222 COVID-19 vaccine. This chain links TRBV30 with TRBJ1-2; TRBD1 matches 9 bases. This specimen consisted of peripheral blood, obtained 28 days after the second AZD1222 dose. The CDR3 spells CACKGTGRDVYGYTF. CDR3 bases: TGTGCCTGCAAGGGGACAGGGCGGGATGTATATGGCTACACCTTC.